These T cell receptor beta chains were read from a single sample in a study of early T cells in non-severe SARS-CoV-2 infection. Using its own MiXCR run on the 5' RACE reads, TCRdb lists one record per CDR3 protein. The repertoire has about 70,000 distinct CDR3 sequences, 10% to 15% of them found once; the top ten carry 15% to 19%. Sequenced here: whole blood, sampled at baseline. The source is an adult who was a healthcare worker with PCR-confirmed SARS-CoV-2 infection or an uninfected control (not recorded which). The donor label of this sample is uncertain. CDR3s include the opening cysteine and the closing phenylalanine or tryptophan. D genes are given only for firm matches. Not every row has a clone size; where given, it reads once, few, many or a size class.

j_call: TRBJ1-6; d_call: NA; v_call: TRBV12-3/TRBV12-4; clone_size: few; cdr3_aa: CASSPTGPGDSPLHF; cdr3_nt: TGTGCCAGCAGTCCCACAGGTCCTGGGGATTCACCCCTCCACTTT
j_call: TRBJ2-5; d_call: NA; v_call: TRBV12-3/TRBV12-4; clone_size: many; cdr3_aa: CASNVGGGQETQYF; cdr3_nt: TGTGCCAGCAACGTAGGGGGGGGACAAGAGACCCAGTACTTC
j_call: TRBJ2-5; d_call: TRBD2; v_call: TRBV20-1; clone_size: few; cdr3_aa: CSARREGLETQYF; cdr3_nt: TGCAGTGCTAGGAGGGAGGGTCTGGAGACCCAGTACTTC
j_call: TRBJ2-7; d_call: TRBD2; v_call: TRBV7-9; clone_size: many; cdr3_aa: CASTSGTSTSGGPYEQYF; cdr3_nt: TGTGCCAGCACCTCGGGGACTTCGACTAGCGGGGGGCCGTACGAGCAGTACTTC
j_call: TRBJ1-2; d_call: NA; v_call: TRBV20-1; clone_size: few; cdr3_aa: CSASSERAGYTF; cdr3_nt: TGCAGTGCTAGCTCGGAGAGGGCTGGCTACACCTTC
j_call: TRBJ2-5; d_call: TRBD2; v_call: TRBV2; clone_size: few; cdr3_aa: CASRERTSGQETQYF; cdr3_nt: TGTGCCAGCAGGGAGAGGACTAGCGGCCAAGAGACCCAGTACTTC
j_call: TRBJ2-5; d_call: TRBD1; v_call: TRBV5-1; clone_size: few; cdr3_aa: CASSGQGQETQYF; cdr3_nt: TGCGCCAGCAGCGGACAGGGTCAAGAGACCCAGTACTTC
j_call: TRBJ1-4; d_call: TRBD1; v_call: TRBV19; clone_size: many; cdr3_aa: CASSMGQATNEKLFF; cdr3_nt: TGTGCCAGTAGTATGGGACAGGCAACTAATGAAAAACTGTTTTTT
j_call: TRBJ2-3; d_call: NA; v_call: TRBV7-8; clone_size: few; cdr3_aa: CASSFATADTQYF; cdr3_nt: TGTGCCAGCAGCTTTGCAACGGCAGATACGCAGTATTTT
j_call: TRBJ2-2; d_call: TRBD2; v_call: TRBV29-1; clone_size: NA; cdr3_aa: CSVVRPSGNTGELFF; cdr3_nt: TGCAGCGTTGTTCGGCCTAGCGGGAACACCGGGGAGCTGTTTTTT
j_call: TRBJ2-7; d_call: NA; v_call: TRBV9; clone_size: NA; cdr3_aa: CASSGPDSPPYEQYF; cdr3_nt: TGTGCCAGCAGCGGGCCGGACTCCCCTCCCTACGAGCAGTACTTC
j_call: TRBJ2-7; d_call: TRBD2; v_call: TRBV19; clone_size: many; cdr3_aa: CASSDGLAGPYEQYF; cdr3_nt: TGTGCCAGTAGTGATGGACTAGCGGGACCCTACGAGCAGTACTTC
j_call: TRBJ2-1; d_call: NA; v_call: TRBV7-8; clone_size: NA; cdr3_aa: CASSLVGGAVGNEQFF; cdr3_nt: TGTGCCAGCAGCTTAGTGGGCGGGGCTGTTGGAAATGAGCAGTTCTTC
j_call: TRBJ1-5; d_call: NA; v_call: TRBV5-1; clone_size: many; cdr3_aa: CASSFDLLQPQHF; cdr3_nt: TGCGCCAGCAGCTTTGATTTACTTCAGCCCCAGCATTTT
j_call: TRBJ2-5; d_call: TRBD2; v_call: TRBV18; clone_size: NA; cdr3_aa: CASSPRLAGGPETQYF; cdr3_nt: TGTGCCAGCTCACCACGCCTAGCGGGAGGGCCGGAGACCCAGTACTTC
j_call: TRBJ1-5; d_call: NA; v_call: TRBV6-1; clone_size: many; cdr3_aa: CASSDEGARQPQHF; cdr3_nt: TGTGCCAGCAGTGATGAAGGGGCGCGTCAGCCCCAGCATTTT
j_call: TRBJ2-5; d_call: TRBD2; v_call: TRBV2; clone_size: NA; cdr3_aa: CASLRRASGMYQETQYF; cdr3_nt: TGTGCCAGCCTCCGACGGGCTAGCGGGATGTACCAAGAGACCCAGTACTTC
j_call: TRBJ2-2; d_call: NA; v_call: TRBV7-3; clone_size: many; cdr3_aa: CATRLDTGELFF; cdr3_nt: TGTGCCACCCGATTGGACACCGGGGAGCTGTTTTTT
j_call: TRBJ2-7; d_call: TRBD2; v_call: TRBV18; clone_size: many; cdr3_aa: CASSPLAGGRLEQYF; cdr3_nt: TGTGCCAGCTCACCCTTAGCGGGAGGGCGGCTCGAGCAGTACTTC
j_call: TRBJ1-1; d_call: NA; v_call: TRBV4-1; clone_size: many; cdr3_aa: CASSQVVPRNTEAFF; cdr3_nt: TGCGCCAGCAGCCAAGTGGTACCTCGAAACACTGAAGCTTTCTTT
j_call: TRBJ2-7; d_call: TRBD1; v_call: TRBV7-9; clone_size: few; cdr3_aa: CASSPRTGGFYEQYF; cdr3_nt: TGTGCCAGCAGCCCCAGGACAGGGGGGTTCTACGAGCAGTACTTC
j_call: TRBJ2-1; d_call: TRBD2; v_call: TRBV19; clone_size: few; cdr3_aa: CASSIGTSGADEQFF; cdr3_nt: TGTGCCAGTAGTATCGGGACTAGCGGGGCAGATGAGCAGTTCTTC
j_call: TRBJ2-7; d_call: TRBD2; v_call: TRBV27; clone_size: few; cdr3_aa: CASSRTTSGRYEQYF; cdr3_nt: TGTGCCAGCAGTCGCACGACTAGCGGGAGGTACGAGCAGTACTTC
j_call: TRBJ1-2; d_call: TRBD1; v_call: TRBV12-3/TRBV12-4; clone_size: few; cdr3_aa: CASSPQDRGLLGYTF; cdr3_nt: TGTGCCAGCAGTCCCCAGGACAGGGGGCTTCTTGGCTACACCTTC
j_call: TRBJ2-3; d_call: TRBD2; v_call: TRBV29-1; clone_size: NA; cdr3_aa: CSERGGDTTSTDTQYF; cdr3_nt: TGCAGCGAGCGGGGGGGCGATACGACTAGCACAGATACGCAGTATTTT
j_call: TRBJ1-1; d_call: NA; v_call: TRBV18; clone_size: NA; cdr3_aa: CASSLTDNTEAFF; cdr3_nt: TGTGCCAGCTCACTCACAGATAACACTGAAGCTTTCTTT
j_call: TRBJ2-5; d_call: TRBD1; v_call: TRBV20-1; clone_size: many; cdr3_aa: CSAQEATGGRETQYF; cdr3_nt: TGCAGTGCGCAGGAGGCGACAGGGGGCCGGGAGACCCAGTACTTC
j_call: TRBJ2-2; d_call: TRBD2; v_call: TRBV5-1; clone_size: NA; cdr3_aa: CASSARTSGTGELFF; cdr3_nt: TGCGCCAGCAGCGCGCGGACTAGCGGTACCGGGGAGCTGTTTTTT
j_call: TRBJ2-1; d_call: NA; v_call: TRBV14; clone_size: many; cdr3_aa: CASSPSGTESGFF; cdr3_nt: TGTGCCAGCAGCCCGAGTGGGACGGAAAGTGGTTTCTTC
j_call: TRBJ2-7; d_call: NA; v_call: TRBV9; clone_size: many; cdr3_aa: CASSGTPAGTEQYF; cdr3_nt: TGTGCCAGCAGCGGAACCCCCGCAGGGACCGAGCAGTACTTC
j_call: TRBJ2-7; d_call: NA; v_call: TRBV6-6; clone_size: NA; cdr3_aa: CASSYGRGREGSEQYF; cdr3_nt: TGTGCCAGCAGTTACGGTAGGGGCAGAGAGGGGTCCGAGCAGTACTTC
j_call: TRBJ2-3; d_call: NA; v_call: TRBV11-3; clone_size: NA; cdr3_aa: CASSALERSPGTQYF; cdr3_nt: TGTGCCAGCAGCGCTCTGGAAAGGTCTCCTGGTACGCAGTATTTT
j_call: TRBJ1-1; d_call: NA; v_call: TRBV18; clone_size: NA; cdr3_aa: CASSPPGRAAEAFF; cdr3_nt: TGTGCCAGCTCACCACCTGGCAGGGCGGCTGAAGCTTTCTTT
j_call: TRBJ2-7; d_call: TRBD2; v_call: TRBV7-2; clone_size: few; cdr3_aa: CASSSPSGGPGEQYF; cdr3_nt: TGTGCCAGCAGCTCCCCCTCGGGGGGGCCTGGAGAGCAGTACTTC
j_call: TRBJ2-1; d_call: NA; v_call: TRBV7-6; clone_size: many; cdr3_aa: CASSQNSNEQFF; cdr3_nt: TGTGCCAGCAGCCAAAATTCCAATGAGCAGTTCTTC